This passage covers 27 T cell receptor beta chains from one sample sequenced in a study of T cell changes during pregnancy in multiple sclerosis. The repertoire was sequenced with immunoSEQ multiplex PCR; TCRdb's copy has only in-frame clones and lacks some. The profile covers 65,000 to 90,000 clones, with approximately 91% appearing a single time and about 2.5% taken by the ten largest. This specimen consisted of peripheral blood, obtained in the first trimester of pregnancy. The receptors stem from a female donor with multiple sclerosis, enrolled in a pregnancy study.

The genes are TRBV19 and TRBJ1-1; TRBD1 matches 7 bases. The ends lost 9 bases at V and 0 bases at J; junction bases unmatched: 4. Germline CDR1 is LNHDA and CDR2 is SQIVND (reference sequence). CDR3 length: 13 amino acids. The CDR3 DNA reads as TGTGCCAGCCGGGACAGCATGAACACTGAAGCTTTCTTT. Its protein is CASRDSMNTEAFF.

The gene calls are TRBV28 and TRBJ2-5, with TRBD2 as a possible D gene (6 bases). CDR3 length equals 13 residues. V was cut by 5 bases and J by 2 bases, with 9 bases left in between. Germline loops: CDR1 MDHEN, CDR2 SYDVKM. The CDR3 protein is CASSLGRQETQYF. CDR3 nucleotide sequence: TGTGCCAGCAGTCTGGGGAGGCAAGAGACCCAGTACTTC.

J is TRBJ2-1 and V is TRBV11-3, with D possibly TRBD2 on 6 matching bases. Per germline, CDR1 SGHNT and CDR2 YENEEA. V lost 4 bases to trimming and J lost 4 bases, with 17 bases between them. The CDR3 has 16 amino acids. CDR3 bases: TGTGCCAGCAGCTCCACGACGGGACTGGGTTACAATGAGCAGTTCTTC. It codes for CASSSTTGLGYNEQFF.

The rearrangement links TRBV6-1 to TRBJ2-3, with D possibly matching TRBD1 (6 bases). The V gene lost 7 bases and the J gene lost 2 bases, with 16 bases spanning the gap. The CDR3 spans 15 residues. Germline V gives CDR1 MNHNS, CDR2 SASEGT. The CDR3 DNA reads TGTGCCAGCACTCCCTCCAGGGGACACACAGATACGCAGTATTTT. Translating it yields CASTPSRGHTDTQYF.

This clone has a single count. The chain recombines TRBV18 with TRBJ2-2, with TRBD1 identical over 10 bases. CDR1 is KGHSH, CDR2 LQKENI, per germline. J lost 3 bases, V lost 3 bases, and 7 bases had no gene match. CDR3 length equals 17 residues. The chain's CDR3 is CASSPSKGQGHTGELFF. CDR3 nucleotides: TGTGCCAGCTCACCCTCCAAGGGACAGGGGCACACCGGGGAGCTGTTTTTT.

This rearrangement joins TRBV12-5 to TRBJ2-2; D gene uncertain. The CDR3 sequence is 13 residues long. The germline V gene encodes CDR1 LGHNT and CDR2 FRNRAP. V was clipped by 2 bases and J by 6 bases, with 7 bases between them. The CDR3 is CASGLSQSGELFF. CDR3 DNA: TGTGCTAGTGGTTTGTCCCAGTCCGGGGAGCTGTTTTTT.

The rearrangement joins TRBV4-1 to TRBJ2-1; TRBD1 might be the D (6 bases). Looked up from germline, CDR1 is MGHRA and CDR2 is YSYEKL. Trimming removed 0 bases at V and 9 bases at J, with 12 bases between. This CDR3 is 14 amino acids long. The CDR3 here is CASSQEAGVVEQFF. The CDR3 coding sequence is TGCGCCAGCAGCCAAGAAGCAGGGGTGGTTGAGCAGTTCTTC.

V is TRBV6-6 and J is TRBJ2-7; possible D gene TRBD2, 7 bases. The CDR3 runs to 14 residues. CDR1 and CDR2 (germline): MNHNY, SVGAGI (reference sequence). V was cut by 10 bases and J by 9 bases, with 25 bases left in between. CDR3 DNA sequence: TGTGCCACTAGGGGGAGGGCCGTATCTTCGGTGCAGTACTTC. Amino acid sequence: CATRGRAVSSVQYF.

CDR3 DNA: TGTGCCAGCAGCCCCGCCGGGACTTTCATTGAAGCTTTCTTT. This encodes CASSPAGTFIEAFF. The chain links TRBV7-9 to TRBJ1-1; D is possibly TRBD1 (5 bases). V lost 5 bases, J lost 7 bases, and 17 bases lay in between. Germline CDR1 reads SEHNR; CDR2 reads FQNEAQ (reference sequence). The CDR3 contains 14 residues.

In regard to this clone: At one boundary the junction diverges from the germline segment, which might be a read error. This chain connects TRBV5-1 to TRBJ1-2, with TRBD1 identical over 9 bases. The V gene's germline CDR1 is SGHRS and CDR2 YFSETQ. This CDR3 has 14 amino acids. CDR3 protein: CASRLGQGVPGYTF. CDR3 DNA: TGCGCCAGCAGGTTGGGACAGGGTGTTCCTGGCTACACCTTC.

This chain links TRBV27 with TRBJ2-1, with TRBD1 as a possible D gene (6 bases). There are 14 residues in the CDR3. Germline V CDR1 and CDR2: MNHEY, SMNVEV (reference sequence). Trimming took 4 bases from V and 3 from J, leaving 10 bases between them. CDR3 in amino acids: CASSYGTSYNEQFF. CDR3 in DNA: TGTGCCAGCAGTTACGGGACAAGCTACAATGAGCAGTTCTTC.

This clone was seen a handful of times. V gene TRBV7-9 combines with J gene TRBJ2-1, with a possible D match to TRBD2 (5 bases). The CDR3 has 14 residues. Per the germline V gene, CDR1 is SEHNR and CDR2 is FQNEAQ (reference sequence). Trimming took 4 bases from V and 9 from J, leaving 16 bases between them. This chain's CDR3 is CASSSSRTRAEQFF. CDR3 in DNA: TGTGCCAGCAGCTCCTCCCGGACTCGGGCTGAGCAGTTCTTC.

This chain uses TRBV10-3 with TRBJ1-2; D might be TRBD1 (5 bases). V was clipped by 7 bases and J by 4 bases, with 16 bases between them. Germline CDR1 ENHRY, CDR2 SYGVKD. This CDR3 has 14 amino acids. The CDR3 DNA is TGTGCCATCACCGGACAAGATGAGGTCTATGGCTACACCTTC. Residues: CAITGQDEVYGYTF.

V gene TRBV19 combines with J gene TRBJ2-1; 15 bases line up with TRBD2. Germline CDR1 and CDR2: LNHDA and SQIVND (reference sequence). This CDR3 spans 17 amino acids. The J segment lost 8 bases and the V segment lost 6 bases, leaving 11 bases of the junction unmatched. The CDR3, as DNA: TGTGCCAGTAGCCCCGGGACTAGCGGGAGGACGCAGGATGAGCAGTTCTTC. This encodes CASSPGTSGRTQDEQFF. Variable domain in full (rest from reference TRBV19 and TRBJ2-1): DGGITQSPKYLFRKEGQNVTLSCEQNLNHDAMYWYRQDPGQGLRLIYYSQIVNDFQKGDIAEGYSVSREKKESFPLTVTSAQKNPTAFYLCASSPGTSGRTQDEQFFGPGTRLTVL.

The J gene is TRBJ2-3, the V gene TRBV4-3, with 12 positions matching TRBD2. CDR1 LGHNA and CDR2 YSLEER come from the germline V gene. This CDR3 is 16 amino acids long. V trimming: 2 bases; J trimming: 4 bases; junction bases outside the gene matches: 4. The CDR3 nucleotides read TGCGCCAGCAGCCAACTAGCGGGGGGGCCTTCAGATACGCAGTATTTT. This encodes CASSQLAGGPSDTQYF.

This clone was detected only a few times. V is TRBV27 and J is TRBJ2-4, with D tentatively TRBD2 (5 bases). V shed 5 bases and J shed 0 bases, with 11 bases lying between them. The V gene's germline CDR1 is MNHEY and CDR2 SMNVEV (reference sequence). The CDR3 runs to 15 residues. CDR3 bases: TGTGCCAGCAGTCAAGACTACTCAGCCAAAAACATTCAGTACTTC. Its translation: CASSQDYSAKNIQYF.

The chain combines TRBV9 with TRBJ2-7, with a weak D call TRBD2 (8 bases). The germline V gene encodes CDR1 SGDLS and CDR2 YYNGEE. The V end was cut by 0 bases, the J end by 4 bases, with 17 bases between. This CDR3 comprises 16 residues. The CDR3 loop reads CASSVEGAGGLYEQYF. The CDR3 DNA is TGTGCCAGCAGCGTAGAGGGGGCGGGAGGATTATACGAGCAGTACTTC.

The rearrangement uses TRBV4-1 and TRBJ1-3; tentatively, D is TRBD1 (5 bases). V dropped 3 bases and J dropped 0 bases, with 21 bases sitting between them. From germline, CDR1 is MGHRA and CDR2 YSYEKL. The CDR3 runs 19 residues. This CDR3 is CASSHNFRVGLLSGNTIYF. The CDR3 nucleotides read TGCGCCAGCAGCCACAATTTTAGGGTGGGGCTACTCTCTGGAAACACCATATATTTT.

The chain is built from TRBV11-2 and TRBJ2-7; a possible D gene is TRBD2 (5 bases). V was cut by 0 bases and J by 5 bases, with 14 bases left in between. There are 15 residues in the CDR3. The germline gives CDR1 SGHAT, CDR2 FQNNGV. This CDR3 reads CASSLDGRLSDEQYF. CDR3 nucleotide sequence: TGTGCCAGCAGCTTAGATGGCCGACTAAGCGACGAGCAGTACTTC. The variable domain in full, completed from reference TRBV11-2 and TRBJ2-7, reads EAGVAQSPRYKIIEKRQSVAFWCNPISGHATLYWYQQILGQGPKLLIQFQNNGVVDDSQLPKDRFSAERLKGVDSTLKIQPAKLEDSAVYLCASSLDGRLSDEQYFGPGTRLTVT.

J is TRBJ1-4 and V is TRBV7-8; TRBD1 matches at 10 bases. This CDR3 has 18 residues. Per the germline V gene, CDR1 is SGHVS and CDR2 is FQNEAQ. The V and J ends lost 5 bases and 5 bases, in that order; junction bases with no gene match: 14. The CDR3 coding sequence is TGTGCCAGCAGCCATTTTCGGGTACGACAGGGGGCGAATGAAAAACTGTTTTTT. This translates into CASSHFRVRQGANEKLFF.

The rearrangement links TRBV9 to TRBJ2-2, with 9 positions matching TRBD1. CDR1 and CDR2 (germline): SGDLS, YYNGEE. This CDR3 has 16 residues. The V gene end was trimmed by 4 bases and the J gene end by 1 base; junction bases not matched to a gene: 5. CDR3 in DNA: TGTGCCAGCAGCCGAACGGGACAGGGGAACACCGGGGAGCTGTTTTTT. Its protein product is CASSRTGQGNTGELFF.

This clone rates as medium-sized (0.01 to 0.1%). The chain joins TRBV4-1 to TRBJ2-7; 9 bases are shared with TRBD1. The V and J ends lost 6 bases and 3 bases, in that order; junction bases with no gene match: 9. Germline CDR1 is MGHRA and CDR2 is YSYEKL. This CDR3 spans 15 amino acids. The CDR3 DNA is TGCGCCAGCAGTTTCGGACAGGGGTTCGACTACGAGCAGTACTTC. It specifies CASSFGQGFDYEQYF.

This chain joins TRBV7-9 and TRBJ1-1; tentative D call: TRBD1 (6 bases). CDR3 size: 14 residues. V was pared by 5 bases and J by 3 bases, with 13 bases between. CDR1 and CDR2 from the germline V gene are SEHNR and FQNEAQ (reference sequence). The CDR3 protein is CASSQRQVDTEAFF. The CDR3 coding sequence is TGTGCCAGCAGCCAGAGACAGGTGGACACTGAAGCTTTCTTT. Full variable domain (missing parts from reference TRBV7-9 and TRBJ1-1): DTGVSQNPRHKITKRGQNVTFRCDPISEHNRLYWYRQTLGQGPEFLTYFQNEAQLEKSRLLSDRFSAERPKGSFSTLEIQRTEQGDSAMYLCASSQRQVDTEAFFGQGTRLTVV.

CDR3: CASSIDGTRQAGELFF. The CDR3 DNA reads TGTGCCAGTAGTATAGATGGCACCCGGCAGGCCGGGGAGCTGTTTTTT. The chain has TRBV19 and TRBJ2-2; no clear D. The germline gives CDR1 LNHDA, CDR2 SQIVND (reference sequence). The V gene lost 0 bases and the J gene lost 6 bases, with 14 bases spanning the gap. The CDR3 is 16 amino acids.

The rearrangement links TRBV6-4 to TRBJ1-1; D remains unclear. This CDR3 comprises 13 residues. Germline values: CDR1 MRHNA, CDR2 SNTAGT. Trimming shortened V by 4 bases and J by 3 bases, and 9 bases separated the two germline ends. The CDR3 region is CASSVGKHTEAFF. DNA of the CDR3: TGTGCCAGCAGTGTCGGTAAGCACACTGAAGCTTTCTTT.

V and J are TRBV5-6 and TRBJ1-4; the match to TRBD1 covers 8 bases. The V and J ends lost 3 bases and 6 bases, in that order; junction bases with no gene match: 16. This CDR3 has 18 residues. Germline assignment: CDR1 SGHDT and CDR2 YYEEEE. CDR3 in DNA: TGTGCCAGCAGCTGGGGTGCGGACAGGGCATATGGGGATGAAAAACTGTTTTTT. This gives the protein CASSWGADRAYGDEKLFF. Full variable domain (missing parts from reference TRBV5-6 and TRBJ1-4): DAGVTQSPTHLIKTRGQQVTLRCSPKSGHDTVSWYQQALGQGPQFIFQYYEEEERQRGNFPDRFSGHQFPNYSSELNVNALLLGDSALYLCASSWGADRAYGDEKLFFGSGTQLSVL.

V and J are TRBV5-6 and TRBJ2-7; 7 bases align to TRBD1. J was trimmed by 3 bases and V by 7 bases; bases with no gene match: 13. The CDR3 loop spans 15 amino acids. The germline V gene encodes CDR1 SGHDT and CDR2 YYEEEE. The CDR3 sequence is CASVATRDRRYEQYF. In DNA, the CDR3 is TGTGCCAGCGTAGCAACCCGGGACAGACGCTACGAGCAGTACTTC.